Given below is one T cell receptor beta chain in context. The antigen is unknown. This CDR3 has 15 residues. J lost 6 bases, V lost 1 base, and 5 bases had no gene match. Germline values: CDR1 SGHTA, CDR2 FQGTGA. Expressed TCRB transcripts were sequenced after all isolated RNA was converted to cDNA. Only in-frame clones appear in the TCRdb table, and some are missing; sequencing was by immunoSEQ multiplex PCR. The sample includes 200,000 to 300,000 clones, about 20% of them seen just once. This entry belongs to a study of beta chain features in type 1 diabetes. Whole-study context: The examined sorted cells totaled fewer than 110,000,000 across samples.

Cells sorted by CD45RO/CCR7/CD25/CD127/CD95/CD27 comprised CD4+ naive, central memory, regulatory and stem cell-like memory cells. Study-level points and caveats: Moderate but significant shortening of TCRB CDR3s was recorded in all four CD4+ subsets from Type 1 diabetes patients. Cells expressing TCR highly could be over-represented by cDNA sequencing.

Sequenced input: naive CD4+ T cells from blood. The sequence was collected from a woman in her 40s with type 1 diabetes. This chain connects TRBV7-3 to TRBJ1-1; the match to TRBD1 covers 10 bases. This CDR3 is CASSLNGGTGAEAFF. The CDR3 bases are TGTGCCAGCAGCTTAAATGGAGGGACAGGGGCTGAAGCTTTCTTT.